This TCR beta chain was profiled in a study of memory CD4+ T cells and cytomegalovirus serostatus. The sort gate was single viable CD3+CD4+CD8-CD45RO+ cells for memory CD4+ T cells. The protocol was immunoSEQ multiplex PCR, while the TCRdb copy is restricted to in-frame clones and leaves out a portion. This table has 25,000 to 30,000 clones, around 72% appearing once. V lost 8 bases to trimming and J lost 5 bases; unmatched junction nucleotides: 6. In germline, CDR1 is SGHVS, CDR2 FQNEAQ. The CDR3 length is 12 residues. Regarding this clone: What it binds is unknown.

Study-level findings and limits: Each of fewer than 80 CMV-associated TCRbeta sequences occurred in one to five individuals.

The rearrangement joins TRBV7-8 to TRBJ2-7; 7 nucleotides align to TRBD2. The sequence was collected from an adult in good health and CMV-seronegative. Material for sequencing was memory CD4+ T cells from blood. The CDR3 spells CASGRGRDEQYF. The CDR3 DNA reads as TGTGCCAGCGGACGAGGGAGGGACGAGCAGTACTTC.